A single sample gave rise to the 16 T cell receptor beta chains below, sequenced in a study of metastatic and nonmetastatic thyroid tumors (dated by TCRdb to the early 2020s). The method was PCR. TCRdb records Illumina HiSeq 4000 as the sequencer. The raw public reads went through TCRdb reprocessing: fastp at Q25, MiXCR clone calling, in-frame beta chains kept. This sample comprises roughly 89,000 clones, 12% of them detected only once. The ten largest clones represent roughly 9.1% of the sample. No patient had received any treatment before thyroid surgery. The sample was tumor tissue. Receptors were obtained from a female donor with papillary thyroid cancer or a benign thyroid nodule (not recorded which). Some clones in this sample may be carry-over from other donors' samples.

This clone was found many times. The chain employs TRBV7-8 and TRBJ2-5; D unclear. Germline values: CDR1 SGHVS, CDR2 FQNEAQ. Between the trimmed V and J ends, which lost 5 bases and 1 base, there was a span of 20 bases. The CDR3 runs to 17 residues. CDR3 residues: CASSRRREGSAQETQYF. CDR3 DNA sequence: TGTGCCAGCAGCCGGCGAAGAGAAGGTTCCGCCCAAGAGACCCAGTACTTC. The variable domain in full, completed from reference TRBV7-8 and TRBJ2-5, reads GAGVSQSPRYKVAKRGQDVALRCDPISGHVSLFWYQQALGQGPEFLTYFQNEAQLDKSGLPSDRFFAERPEGSVSTLKIQRTQQEDSAVYLCASSRRREGSAQETQYFGPGTRLLVL.

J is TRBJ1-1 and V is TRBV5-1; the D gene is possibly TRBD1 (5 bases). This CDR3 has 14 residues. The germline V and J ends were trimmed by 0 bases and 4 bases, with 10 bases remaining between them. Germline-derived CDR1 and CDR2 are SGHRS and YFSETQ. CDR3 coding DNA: TGCGCCAGCAGCTTGGTGTGGGGGGGCACTGAAGCTTTCTTT. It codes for CASSLVWGGTEAFF.

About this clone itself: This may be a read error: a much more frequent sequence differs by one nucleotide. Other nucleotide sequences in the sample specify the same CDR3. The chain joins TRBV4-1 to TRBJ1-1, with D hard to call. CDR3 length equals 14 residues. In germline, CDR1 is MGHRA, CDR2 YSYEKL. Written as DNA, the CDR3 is TGCGCCAGTAGCCACTGGCCCATTAACACTGAAGCTTTCTTT. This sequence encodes CASSHWPINTEAFF.

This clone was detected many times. The chain's CDR3 is CASSGTLGTDTQYF. The CDR3, as DNA: TGTGCCAGCAGTGGGACCCTCGGGACAGATACGCAGTATTTT. V is TRBV6-1 and J is TRBJ2-3; no firm D call. The V end lost 4 bases, the J end lost 3 bases, and 11 bases lay between the germline ends. The germline V gene has CDR1 MNHNS and CDR2 SASEGT. This CDR3 has 14 amino acids.

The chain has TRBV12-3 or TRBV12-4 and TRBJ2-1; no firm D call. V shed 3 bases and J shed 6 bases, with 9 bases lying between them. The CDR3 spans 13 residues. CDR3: CASSFVRGNEQFF. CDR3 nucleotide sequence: TGTGCCAGCAGTTTTGTGAGAGGCAATGAGCAGTTCTTC.

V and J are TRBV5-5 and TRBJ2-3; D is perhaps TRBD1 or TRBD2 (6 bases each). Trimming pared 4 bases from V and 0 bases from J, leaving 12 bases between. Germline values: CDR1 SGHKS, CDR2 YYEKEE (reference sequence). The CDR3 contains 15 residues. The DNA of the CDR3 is TGTGCCAGCAGCGGGAGGACAGTTAGCACAGATACGCAGTATTTT. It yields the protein CASSGRTVSTDTQYF.

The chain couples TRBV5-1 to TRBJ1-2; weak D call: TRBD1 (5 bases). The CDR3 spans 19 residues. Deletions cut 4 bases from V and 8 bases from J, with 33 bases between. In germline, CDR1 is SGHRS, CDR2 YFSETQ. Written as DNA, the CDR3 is TGCGCCAGCAGCCGTTTGCCAGGGCGCGCTGGCCTGGCGTTTGACGGCTACACCTTC. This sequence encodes CASSRLPGRAGLAFDGYTF.

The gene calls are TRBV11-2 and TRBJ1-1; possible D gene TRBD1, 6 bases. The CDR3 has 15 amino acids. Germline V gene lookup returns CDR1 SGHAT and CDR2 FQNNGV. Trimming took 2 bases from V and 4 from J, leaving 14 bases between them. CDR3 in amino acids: CASSLRQAGATEAFF. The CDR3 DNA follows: TGTGCCAGCAGCTTAAGACAGGCGGGAGCCACTGAAGCTTTCTTT.

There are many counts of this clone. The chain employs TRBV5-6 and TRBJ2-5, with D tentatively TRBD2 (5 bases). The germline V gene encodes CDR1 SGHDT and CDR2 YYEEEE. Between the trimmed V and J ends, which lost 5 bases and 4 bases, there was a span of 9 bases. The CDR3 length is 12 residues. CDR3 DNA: TGTGCCAGCAGTCCAGGAGGAGAGACCCAGTACTTC. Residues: CASSPGGETQYF. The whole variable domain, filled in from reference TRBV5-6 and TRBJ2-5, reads DAGVTQSPTHLIKTRGQQVTLRCSPKSGHDTVSWYQQALGQGPQFIFQYYEEEERQRGNFPDRFSGHQFPNYSSELNVNALLLGDSALYLCASSPGGETQYFGPGTRLLVL.

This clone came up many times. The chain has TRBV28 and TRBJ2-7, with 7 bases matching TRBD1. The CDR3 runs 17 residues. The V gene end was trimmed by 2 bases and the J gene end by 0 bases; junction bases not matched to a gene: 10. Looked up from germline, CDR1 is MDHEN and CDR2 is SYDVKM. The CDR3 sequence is CASSLPKQGMSSYEQYF. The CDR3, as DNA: TGTGCCAGCAGTTTACCAAAACAGGGGATGAGCTCCTACGAGCAGTACTTC.

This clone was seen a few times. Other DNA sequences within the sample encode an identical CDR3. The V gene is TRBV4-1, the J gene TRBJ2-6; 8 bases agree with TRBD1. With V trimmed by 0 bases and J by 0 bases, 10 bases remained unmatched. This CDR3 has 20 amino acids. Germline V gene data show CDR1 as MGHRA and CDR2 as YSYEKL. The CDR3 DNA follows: TGCGCCAGCAGCCAAGAAGGTGTTACAGGGGGGCACTCTGGGGCCAACGTCCTGACTTTC. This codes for CASSQEGVTGGHSGANVLTF.

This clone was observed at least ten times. The chain's CDR3 is CSAYRDEKLFF. DNA for the CDR3: TGCAGCGCATACAGGGACGAAAAACTGTTTTTT. V and J are TRBV29-1 and TRBJ1-4; tentative D call: TRBD1 (6 bases). Germline V gene lookup returns CDR1 SQVTM and CDR2 ANQGSEA. This CDR3 has 11 amino acids. The V end was cut by 7 bases, the J end by 8 bases, with 11 bases between.

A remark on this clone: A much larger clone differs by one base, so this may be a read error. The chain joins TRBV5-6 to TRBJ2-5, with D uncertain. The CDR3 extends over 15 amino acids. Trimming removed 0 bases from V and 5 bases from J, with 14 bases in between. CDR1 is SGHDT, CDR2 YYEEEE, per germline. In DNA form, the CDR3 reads TGTGCCAGCAGCTTGGGTGGGCTCAGGACGGAGACCCAGTACTTC. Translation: CASSLGGLRTETQYF. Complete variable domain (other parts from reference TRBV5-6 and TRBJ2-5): DAGVTQSPTHLIKTRGQQVTLRCSPKSGHDTVSWYQQALGQGPQFIFQYYEEEERQRGNFPDRFSGHQFPNYSSELNVNALLLGDSALYLCASSLGGLRTETQYFGPGTRLLVL.

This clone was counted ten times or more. The CDR3: CASSDPGTSGGVGYNEQFF. CDR3 nucleotides: TGTGCCAGCAGCGATCCCGGGACTAGCGGGGGAGTCGGATACAATGAGCAGTTCTTC. The chain joins TRBV7-2 to TRBJ2-1, with TRBD2 matching over 14 bases. From germline, CDR1 is SGHTA and CDR2 FQGNSA. With 5 bases clipped from V and 4 bases from J, the junction kept 13 bases outside the gene matches. CDR3 length: 19 residues.

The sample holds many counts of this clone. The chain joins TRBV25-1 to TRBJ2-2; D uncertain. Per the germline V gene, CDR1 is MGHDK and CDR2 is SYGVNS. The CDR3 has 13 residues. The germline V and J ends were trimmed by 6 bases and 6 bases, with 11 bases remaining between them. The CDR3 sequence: CASSPPGPGELFF. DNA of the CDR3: TGTGCCAGCAGCCCCCCCGGGCCCGGGGAGCTGTTTTTT.

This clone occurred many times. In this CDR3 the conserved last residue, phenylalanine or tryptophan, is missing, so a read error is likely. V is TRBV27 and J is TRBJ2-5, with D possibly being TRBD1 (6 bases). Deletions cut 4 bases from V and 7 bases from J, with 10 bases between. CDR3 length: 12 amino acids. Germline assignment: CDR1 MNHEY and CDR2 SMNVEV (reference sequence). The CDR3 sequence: CASSSLTGTQYS. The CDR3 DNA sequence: TGTGCCAGCAGTTCACTGACAGGGACCCAGTACTCC.